This T cell receptor (beta chain) appears in the sequencing data of a study of CD8+CD57+ T cells in acquired aplastic anemia. Study information: The sorted CD4+ and CD8+ cells yielded an average approximately 3.3 ug of DNA.

Sequencing was done on patients that had shown CD8+CD57+ cell expansion by flow cytometry. Severe acquired aplastic anemia was present in every patient. Overall study findings and caveats: Common to patients and controls were roughly 30 CD8+ CDR3 sequences.

Worth noting for this clonotype: Its specificity is unknown.

CDR3 length equals 14 residues. Trimming shortened V by 3 bases and J by 0 bases, and 8 bases separated the two germline ends. The germline V gene has CDR1 MNHEY and CDR2 SMNVEV (reference sequence). According to the study, genomic DNA was the template for TCR beta VDJ and CDR3 profiling. Using its own MiXCR run on the reads, TCRdb lists one record per CDR3 protein. The data contain about 160,000 distinct CDR3 sequences, about 50% of them singletons. This chain connects TRBV27 to TRBJ1-1, with D unresolved. Sequenced: sorted CD4+, CD8+, or CD8+CD57+ T cells (not recorded which) from PBMCs. The TCR comes from a human donor with aplastic anemia. CDR3 nucleotide sequence: TGTGCCAGCAGTTTCAGGCGCATGAACACTGAAGCTTTCTTT. Translated, it gives CASSFRRMNTEAFF.